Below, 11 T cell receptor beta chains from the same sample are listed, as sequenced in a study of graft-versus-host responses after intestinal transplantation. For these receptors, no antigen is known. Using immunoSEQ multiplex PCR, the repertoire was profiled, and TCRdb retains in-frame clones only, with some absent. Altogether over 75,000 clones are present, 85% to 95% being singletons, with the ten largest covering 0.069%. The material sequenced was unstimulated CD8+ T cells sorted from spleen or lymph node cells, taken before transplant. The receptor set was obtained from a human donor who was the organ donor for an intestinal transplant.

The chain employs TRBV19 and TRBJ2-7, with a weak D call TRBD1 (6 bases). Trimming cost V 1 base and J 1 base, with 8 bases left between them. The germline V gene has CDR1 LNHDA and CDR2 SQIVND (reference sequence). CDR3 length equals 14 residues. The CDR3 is CASSIGTASYEQYF. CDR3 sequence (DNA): TGTGCCAGTAGTATAGGGACAGCTTCCTACGAGCAGTACTTC.

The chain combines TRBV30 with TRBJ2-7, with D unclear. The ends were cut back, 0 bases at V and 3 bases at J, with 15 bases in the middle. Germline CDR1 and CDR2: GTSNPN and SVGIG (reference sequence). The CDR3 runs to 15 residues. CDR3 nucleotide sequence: TGTGCCTGGAGTGTAGAAAATCCAGCGAGCTACGAGCAGTACTTC. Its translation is CAWSVENPASYEQYF.

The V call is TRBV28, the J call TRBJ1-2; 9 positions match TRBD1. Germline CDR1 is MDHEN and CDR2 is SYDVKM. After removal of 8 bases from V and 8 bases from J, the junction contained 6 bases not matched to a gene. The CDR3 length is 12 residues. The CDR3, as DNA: TGTGCCAGCGTGGGACAGGGCGAGGGCTACACCTTC. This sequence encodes CASVGQGEGYTF.

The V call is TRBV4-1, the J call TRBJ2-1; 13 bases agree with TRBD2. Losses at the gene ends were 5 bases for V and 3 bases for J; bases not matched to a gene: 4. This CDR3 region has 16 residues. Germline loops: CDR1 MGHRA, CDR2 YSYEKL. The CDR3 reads CASSATSGGYYNEQFF. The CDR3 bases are TGCGCCAGCAGCGCGACTAGCGGGGGGTACTACAATGAGCAGTTCTTC.

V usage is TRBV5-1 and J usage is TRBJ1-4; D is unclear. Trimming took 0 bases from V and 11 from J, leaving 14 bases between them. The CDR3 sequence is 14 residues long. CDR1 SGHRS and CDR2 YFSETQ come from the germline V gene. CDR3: CASSLVPSRRKLFF. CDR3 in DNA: TGCGCCAGCAGCTTGGTGCCCAGTCGGCGGAAACTGTTTTTT.

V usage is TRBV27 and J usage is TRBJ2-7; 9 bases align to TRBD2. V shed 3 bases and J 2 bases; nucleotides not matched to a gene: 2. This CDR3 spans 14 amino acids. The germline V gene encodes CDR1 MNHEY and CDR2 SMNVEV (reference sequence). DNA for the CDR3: TGTGCCAGCAGTTTGGTAGCGGGAGCCTACGAGCAGTACTTC. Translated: CASSLVAGAYEQYF.

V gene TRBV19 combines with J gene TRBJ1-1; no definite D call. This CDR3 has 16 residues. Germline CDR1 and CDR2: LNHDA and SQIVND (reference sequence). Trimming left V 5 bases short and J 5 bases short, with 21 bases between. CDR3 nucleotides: TGTGCCAGTAGTCCCGGGGTAGGCTGGTCCGGGACTGAAGCTTTCTTT. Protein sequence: CASSPGVGWSGTEAFF.

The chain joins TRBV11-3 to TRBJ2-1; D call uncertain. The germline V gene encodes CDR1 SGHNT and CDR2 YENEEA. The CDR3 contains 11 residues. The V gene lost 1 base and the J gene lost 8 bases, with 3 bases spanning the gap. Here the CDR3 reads CASSLADEQFF. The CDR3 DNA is TGTGCCAGCAGCTTAGCGGATGAGCAGTTCTTC.

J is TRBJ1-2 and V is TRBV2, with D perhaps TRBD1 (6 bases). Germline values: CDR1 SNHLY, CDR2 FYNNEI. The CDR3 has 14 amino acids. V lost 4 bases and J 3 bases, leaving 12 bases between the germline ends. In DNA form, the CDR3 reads TGTGCCAGCAGTGCCCAGGGGTGGGACTATGGCTACACCTTC. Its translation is CASSAQGWDYGYTF.

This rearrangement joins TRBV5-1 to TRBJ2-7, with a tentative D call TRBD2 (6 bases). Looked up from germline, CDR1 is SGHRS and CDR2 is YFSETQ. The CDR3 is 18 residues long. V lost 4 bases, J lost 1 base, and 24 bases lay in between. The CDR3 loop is CASSRGEFGTRPSYEQYF. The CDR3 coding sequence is TGCGCCAGCAGCCGGGGTGAGTTTGGGACTCGGCCGTCCTACGAGCAGTACTTC.

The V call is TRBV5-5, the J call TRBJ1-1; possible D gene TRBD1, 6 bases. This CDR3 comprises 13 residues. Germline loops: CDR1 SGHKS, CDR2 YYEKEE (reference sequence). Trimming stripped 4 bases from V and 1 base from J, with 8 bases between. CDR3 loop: CASSVGQNTEAFF. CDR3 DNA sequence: TGTGCCAGCAGCGTGGGACAGAACACTGAAGCTTTCTTT.